The clone carrying this T cell receptor beta chain was counted ten times or more. The entry originates in a study of blood T cells in healthy people across ages. Together with a sample-barcoded 5' primer, a J-beta primer mix was included in a second PCR lasting roughly 6 to 12 cycles. TCRdb reanalysed the 5' RACE reads using MiXCR and keeps one entry per CDR3 protein. The sample yields 1,800,000 or so distinct CDR3 sequences, 35% to 50% seen once. V gave up 2 bases and J gave up 5 bases; unmatched junction bases: 15. Germline CDR1 is DFQATT and CDR2 is SNEGSKA (reference sequence). The CDR3 sequence is 17 residues long.

The chain recombines TRBV20-1 with TRBJ2-1, with 7 bases matching TRBD2. The sample taken for sequencing was blood. The TCR comes from a human donor in good health. CDR3 amino acids: CSARPGREVYSDNEQFF. The CDR3 DNA reads as TGCAGTGCTAGACCGGGGAGGGAAGTGTATTCGGACAATGAGCAGTTCTTC.